This T cell receptor (beta chain) was recorded in a study of T cell responses to AZD1222 COVID-19 vaccine. Overall study findings and caveats: Spike as a whole was targeted by vaccine-associated CD4 TCRs, dominant at 160-218 and 743-854. Spike-specific TCR breadth rose after two AZD1222 doses, and depth rose as well.

Comments on this clone: Its matching antigen is unknown.

Profiling relied on immunoSEQ multiplex PCR, and the TCRdb table lists in-frame clones only, not all of them. The profile shows roughly 100,000 clones, approximately 90% of them singletons. This specimen consisted of peripheral blood, obtained on day 0 of AZD1222 vaccination. The sequence came from an adult in good health.

The DNA of the CDR3 is TGTGCCAGCCGGAACCTTAGGGGGGCGGGCGAGCAGTACTTC. Protein: CASRNLRGAGEQYF. J is TRBJ2-7 and V is TRBV2; TRBD1 or TRBD2 may be the D gene (6 bases each). This CDR3 comprises 14 residues. With 8 bases removed from V and 6 bases from J, the gap between germline ends came to 20 bases. CDR1 and CDR2 (germline): SNHLY, FYNNEI.